The T cell receptor (beta chain) under discussion was sequenced for a study of T cells in narcolepsy. Background on the study: Enrolled donors included narcolepsy type 1 or type 2 patients and healthy controls.

TCRdb's copy holds only in-frame clones and misses some; the assay was immunoSEQ multiplex PCR. The data hold around 30,000 clones, with around 74% observed a single time. Germline V gene lookup returns CDR1 SGHKS and CDR2 YYEKEE (reference sequence). Trimming removed 0 bases from V and 5 bases from J; junction bases left unmatched: 6. The CDR3 extends over 15 amino acids. Sequencing input: memory (CD45RA-) CD4+ T cells from blood. This rearrangement joins TRBV5-5 to TRBJ2-5; 8 nucleotides align to TRBD2. The sequence derives from a human donor in good health. Here the CDR3 DNA reads TGTGCCAGCAGCTTGGATCGGGGGGGCCTCGAGACCCAGTACTTC. Protein sequence: CASSLDRGGLETQYF.